Listed here is a single T cell receptor (beta chain). Its cognate antigen is unknown. This CDR3 comprises 15 residues. CDR1 MNHEY and CDR2 SVGAGI come from the germline V gene. V was pared by 2 bases and J by 5 bases, with 15 bases between. Every donor had blood drawn once into heparin, approximately 120 mL on average. Staining for CD45RO/CCR7/CD25/CD127/CD95/CD27 allowed sorting of CD4+ naive, central memory, regulatory and stem cell-like memory cells. The data were obtained in a study of beta chain features in type 1 diabetes. General study findings and limits: There were fewer insertions and more deletions at the VDJ junctions of type 1 diabetes patients. All four CD4+ subsets from Type 1 diabetes patients carried moderately but significantly shorter TCRB CDR3s. Whether TCRB rearrangement is influenced by HLA type went unresolved here.

Expressed TCRB transcripts were sequenced because the isolated RNA had all been reverse transcribed beforehand. Libraries were prepared by immunoSEQ multiplex PCR; TCRdb keeps only in-frame clonotypes and omits some of them. The table shows hundreds of thousands of clones, with 13% occurring only once. The sequenced material came from naive CD4+ T cells from blood. This sequence was found in a man between 18 and 29 years old with type 1 diabetes. V is TRBV6-5 and J is TRBJ1-2, with D perhaps matching TRBD1 (6 bases). The CDR3 nucleotides read TGTGCCAGCAGTTACAGGCAGGGGAAAGGTTATGGCTACACCTTC. Protein product: CASSYRQGKGYGYTF.